This entry features one T cell receptor beta chain sequence. The antigen is undetermined. This entry is derived from a study of cytomegalovirus exposure and HLA in healthy donors. Study at large: The approximately 120 validation repertoires, a later analysis reported, used the same platform as the roughly 610 first-cohort repertoires. Study results and caveats: Most TCR sequences were rare, but some public TCRs occurred in many donors. Researchers counted some 150 TCR beta chains as cytomegalovirus-associated. The TCR clusters that emerged in the first cohort tended, a later analysis found, to co-occur in the roughly 130 validation repertoires.

Some clones are missing from TCRdb's copy, which holds only in-frame ones; the method was immunoSEQ multiplex PCR. The repertoire holds about 63,000 clones, with roughly 90% as singletons. Germline V gene sequence: CDR1 MNHNS, CDR2 SASEGT. This CDR3 region has 14 residues. V shed 6 bases and J 4 bases; nucleotides not matched to a gene: 6. The rearrangement uses TRBV6-1 and TRBJ2-7, with 10 bases matching TRBD1. Input material: PBMCs. The TCR comes from a woman under 30 in good health and CMV-seronegative. The CDR3 sequence is CASRPGTGVYEQYF. CDR3 nucleotide sequence: TGTGCCAGCAGACCCGGGACAGGGGTTTACGAGCAGTACTTC.